This T cell receptor beta chain was sequenced in a study of blood T cell repertoires in COVID-19. The repertoire was sequenced with immunoSEQ multiplex PCR; TCRdb's copy has only in-frame clones and lacks some. There are about 250,000 clones in the sample; roughly 85% occur only once, and approximately 5.1% lies in the top ten. The V gene's germline CDR1 is GTSNPN and CDR2 SVGIG (reference sequence). Trimming left V 1 base short and J 5 bases short, with 8 bases between. This CDR3 is 12 amino acids long. V gene TRBV30 combines with J gene TRBJ2-5; the D gene is possibly TRBD2 (5 bases). Sequenced sample: peripheral blood. The receptor comes from a man between 50 and 59 years old with active or convalescent COVID-19. The CDR3 reads CAWSARGETQYF. CDR3 DNA: TGTGCCTGGAGTGCCCGCGGGGAGACCCAGTACTTC.